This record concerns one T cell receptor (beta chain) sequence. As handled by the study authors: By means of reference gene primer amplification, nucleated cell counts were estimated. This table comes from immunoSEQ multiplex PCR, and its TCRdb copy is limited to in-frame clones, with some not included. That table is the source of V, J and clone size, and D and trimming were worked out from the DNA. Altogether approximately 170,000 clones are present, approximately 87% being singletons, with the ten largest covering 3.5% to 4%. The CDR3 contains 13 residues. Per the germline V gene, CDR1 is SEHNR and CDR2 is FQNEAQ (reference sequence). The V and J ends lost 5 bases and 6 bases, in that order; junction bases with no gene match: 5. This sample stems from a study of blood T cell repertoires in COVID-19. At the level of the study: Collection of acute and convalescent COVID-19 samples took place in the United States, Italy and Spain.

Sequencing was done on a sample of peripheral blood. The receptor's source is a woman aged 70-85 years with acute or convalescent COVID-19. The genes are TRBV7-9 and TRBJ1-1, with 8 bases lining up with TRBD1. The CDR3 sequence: CASSPGTGAEAFF. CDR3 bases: TGTGCCAGCAGCCCGGGGACAGGCGCTGAAGCTTTCTTT.